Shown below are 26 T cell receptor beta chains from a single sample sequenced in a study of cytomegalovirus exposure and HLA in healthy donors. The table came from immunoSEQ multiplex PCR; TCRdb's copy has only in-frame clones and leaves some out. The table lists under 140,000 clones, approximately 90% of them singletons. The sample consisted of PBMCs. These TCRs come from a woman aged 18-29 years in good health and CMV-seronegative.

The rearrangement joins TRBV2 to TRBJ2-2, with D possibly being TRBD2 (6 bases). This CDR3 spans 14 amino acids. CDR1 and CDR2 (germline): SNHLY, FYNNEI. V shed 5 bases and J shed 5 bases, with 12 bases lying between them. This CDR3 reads CASSTGAGTGELFF. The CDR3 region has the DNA TGTGCCAGCAGTACGGGAGCCGGGACCGGGGAGCTGTTTTTT.

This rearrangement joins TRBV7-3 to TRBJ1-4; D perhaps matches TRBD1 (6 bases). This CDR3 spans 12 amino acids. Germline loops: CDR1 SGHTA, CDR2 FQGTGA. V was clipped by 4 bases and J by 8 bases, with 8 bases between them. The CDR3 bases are TGTGCCAGCAGCTCAGACAGGGAAAAACTGTTTTTT. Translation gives CASSSDREKLFF.

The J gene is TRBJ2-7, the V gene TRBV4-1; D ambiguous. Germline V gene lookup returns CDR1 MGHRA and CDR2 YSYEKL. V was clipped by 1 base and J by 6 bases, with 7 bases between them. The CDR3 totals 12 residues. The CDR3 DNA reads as TGCGCCAGCAGCCAAGTAAACGGCGAGCAGTACTTC. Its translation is CASSQVNGEQYF.

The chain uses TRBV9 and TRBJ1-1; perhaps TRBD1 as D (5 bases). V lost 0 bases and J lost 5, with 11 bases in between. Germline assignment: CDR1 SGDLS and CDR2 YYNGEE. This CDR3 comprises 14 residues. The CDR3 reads CASSVEAGYTEAFF. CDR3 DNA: TGTGCCAGCAGCGTAGAGGCAGGGTATACTGAAGCTTTCTTT.

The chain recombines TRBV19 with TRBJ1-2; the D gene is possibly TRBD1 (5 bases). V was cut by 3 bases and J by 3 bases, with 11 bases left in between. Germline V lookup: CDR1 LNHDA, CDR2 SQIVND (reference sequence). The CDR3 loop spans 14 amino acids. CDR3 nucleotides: TGTGCCAGTAGTATGAATCCGGGGGACTATGGCTACACCTTC. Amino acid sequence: CASSMNPGDYGYTF.

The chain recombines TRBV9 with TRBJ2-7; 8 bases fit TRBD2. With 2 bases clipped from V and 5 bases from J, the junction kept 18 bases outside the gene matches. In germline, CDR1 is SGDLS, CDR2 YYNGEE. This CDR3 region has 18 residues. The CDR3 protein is CASSVNRDAGTSTHEQYF. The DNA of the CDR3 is TGTGCCAGCAGCGTGAACAGGGATGCCGGGACTAGTACCCACGAGCAGTACTTC.

The CDR3 loop reads CASSLEDSPYEQYF. The CDR3 coding sequence is TGTGCCAGCAGCTTAGAAGACAGTCCCTACGAGCAGTACTTC. This chain joins TRBV7-8 and TRBJ2-7; D is possibly TRBD1 (5 bases). The CDR3 runs 14 residues. Trimming shortened V by 1 base and J by 2 bases, and 9 bases separated the two germline ends. The V gene's germline CDR1 is SGHVS and CDR2 FQNEAQ.

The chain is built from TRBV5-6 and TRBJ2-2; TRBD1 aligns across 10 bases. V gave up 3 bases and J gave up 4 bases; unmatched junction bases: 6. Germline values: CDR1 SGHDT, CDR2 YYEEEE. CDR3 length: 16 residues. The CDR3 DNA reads TGTGCCAGCAGCTCCCGGGGACAGGGGTCCACCGGGGAGCTGTTTTTT. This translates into CASSSRGQGSTGELFF.

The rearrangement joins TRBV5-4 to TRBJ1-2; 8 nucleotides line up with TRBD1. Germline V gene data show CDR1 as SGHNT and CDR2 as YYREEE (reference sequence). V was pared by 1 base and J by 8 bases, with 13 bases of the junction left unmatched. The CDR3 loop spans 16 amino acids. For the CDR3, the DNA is TGTGCCAGCAGCTTGAAACGAAGGACAGGGTATATCGGCTACACCTTC. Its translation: CASSLKRRTGYIGYTF.

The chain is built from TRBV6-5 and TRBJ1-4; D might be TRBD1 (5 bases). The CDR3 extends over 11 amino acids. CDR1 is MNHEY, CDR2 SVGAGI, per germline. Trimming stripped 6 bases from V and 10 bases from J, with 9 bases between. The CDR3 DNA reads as TGTGCCAGCAGGAGTACAGGAAAACTGTTTTTT. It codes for CASRSTGKLFF.

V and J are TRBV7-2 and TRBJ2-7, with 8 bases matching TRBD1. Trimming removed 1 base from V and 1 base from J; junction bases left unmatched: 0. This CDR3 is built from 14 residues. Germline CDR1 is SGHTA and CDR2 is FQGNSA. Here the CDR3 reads CASSLGTGSYEQYF. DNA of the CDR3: TGTGCCAGCAGCTTAGGGACAGGGTCCTACGAGCAGTACTTC.

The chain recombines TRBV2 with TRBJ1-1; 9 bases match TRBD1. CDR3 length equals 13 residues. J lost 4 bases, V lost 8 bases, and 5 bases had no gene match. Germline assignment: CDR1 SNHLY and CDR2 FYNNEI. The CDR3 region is CASLQGASTEAFF. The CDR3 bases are TGTGCCAGCTTACAGGGGGCGAGCACTGAAGCTTTCTTT.

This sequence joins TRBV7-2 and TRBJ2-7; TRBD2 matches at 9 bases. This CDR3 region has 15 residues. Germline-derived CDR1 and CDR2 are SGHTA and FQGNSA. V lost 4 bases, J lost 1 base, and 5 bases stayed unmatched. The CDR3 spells CASSSTSGSSYEQYF. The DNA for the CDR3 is TGTGCCAGCAGCTCGACTAGCGGTTCATCCTACGAGCAGTACTTC.

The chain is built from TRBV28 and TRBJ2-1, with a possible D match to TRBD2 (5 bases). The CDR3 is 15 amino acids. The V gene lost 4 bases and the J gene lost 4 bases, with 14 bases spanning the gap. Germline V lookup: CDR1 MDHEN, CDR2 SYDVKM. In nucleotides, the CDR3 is TGTGCCAGCAGTTCCTACTACCAGCGGTACAATGAGCAGTTCTTC. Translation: CASSSYYQRYNEQFF.

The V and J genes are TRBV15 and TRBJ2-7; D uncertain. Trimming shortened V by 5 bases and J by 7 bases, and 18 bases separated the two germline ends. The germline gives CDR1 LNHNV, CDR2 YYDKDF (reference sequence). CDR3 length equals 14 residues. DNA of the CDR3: TGTGCCACCAGCTCTAGTTTCACTTTCGGGGAGCAGTACTTC. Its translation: CATSSSFTFGEQYF.

The chain's CDR3 is CASSLDSGGVSPLHF. The CDR3 DNA reads TGCGCCAGCAGCTTGGATTCAGGGGGTGTATCACCCCTCCACTTT. The chain links TRBV5-1 to TRBJ1-6, with TRBD1 matching 7 bases. The CDR3 runs 15 residues. J gave up 10 bases and V 0 bases, and 7 bases lay outside the gene matches. CDR1 SGHRS and CDR2 YFSETQ come from the germline V gene.

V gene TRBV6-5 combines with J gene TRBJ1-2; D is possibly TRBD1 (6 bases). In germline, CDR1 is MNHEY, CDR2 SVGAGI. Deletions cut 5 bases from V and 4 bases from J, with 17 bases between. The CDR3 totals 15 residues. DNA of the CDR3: TGTGCCAGCAGTCGGGACTACAGGGACCTCTATGGCTACACCTTC. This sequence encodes CASSRDYRDLYGYTF.

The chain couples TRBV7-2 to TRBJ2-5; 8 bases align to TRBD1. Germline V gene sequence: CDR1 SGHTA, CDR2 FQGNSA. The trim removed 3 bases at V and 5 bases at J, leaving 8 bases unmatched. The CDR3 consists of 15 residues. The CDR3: CASSFRQGAGETQYF. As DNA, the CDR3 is TGTGCCAGCAGCTTCCGCCAGGGGGCGGGGGAGACCCAGTACTTC.

CDR3 amino acids: CASSIGTSDNEQFF. CDR3 coding DNA: TGTGCCAGCAGCATAGGGACTAGCGACAATGAGCAGTTCTTC. The rearrangement uses TRBV5-4 and TRBJ2-1; 10 nucleotides line up with TRBD2. V trimming: 4 bases; J trimming: 5 bases; junction bases outside the gene matches: 3. The CDR3 is 14 residues long. The germline gives CDR1 SGHNT, CDR2 YYREEE (reference sequence).

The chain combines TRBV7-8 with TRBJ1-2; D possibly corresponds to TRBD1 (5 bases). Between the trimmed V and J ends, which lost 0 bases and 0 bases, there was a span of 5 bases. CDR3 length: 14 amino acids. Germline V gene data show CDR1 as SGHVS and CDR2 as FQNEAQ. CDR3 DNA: TGTGCCAGCAGCTTAGCAGGGGCTAACTATGGCTACACCTTC. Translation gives CASSLAGANYGYTF.

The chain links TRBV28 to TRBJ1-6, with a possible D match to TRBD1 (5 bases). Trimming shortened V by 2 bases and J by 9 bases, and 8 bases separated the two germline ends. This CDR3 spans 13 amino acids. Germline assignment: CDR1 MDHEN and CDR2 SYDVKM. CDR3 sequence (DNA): TGTGCCAGCAGTTTACAGCAGGGTTCACCCCTCCACTTT. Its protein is CASSLQQGSPLHF.

The CDR3 here is CASSLVPGTHAPYGYTF. In DNA form, the CDR3 reads TGTGCCAGCAGCTTAGTCCCGGGGACTCATGCGCCCTATGGCTACACCTTC. The chain has TRBV11-3 and TRBJ1-2; D perhaps matches TRBD1 (5 bases). CDR3 length equals 17 residues. Between the trimmed V and J ends, which lost 1 base and 4 bases, there was a span of 19 bases. Germline V gene lookup returns CDR1 SGHNT and CDR2 YENEEA.

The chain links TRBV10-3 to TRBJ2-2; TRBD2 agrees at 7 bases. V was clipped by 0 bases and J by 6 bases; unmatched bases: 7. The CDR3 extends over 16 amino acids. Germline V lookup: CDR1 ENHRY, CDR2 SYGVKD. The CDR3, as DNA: TGTGCCATCAGTGAGTCGCTCTCAAGCGGGGCCGGGGAGCTGTTTTTT. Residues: CAISESLSSGAGELFF.

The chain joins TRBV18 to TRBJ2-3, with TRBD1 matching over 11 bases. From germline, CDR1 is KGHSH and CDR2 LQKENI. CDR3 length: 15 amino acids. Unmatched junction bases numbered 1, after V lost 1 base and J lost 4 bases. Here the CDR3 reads CASSPRTGGADTQYF. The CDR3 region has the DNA TGTGCCAGCTCACCACGGACAGGGGGCGCAGATACGCAGTATTTT.

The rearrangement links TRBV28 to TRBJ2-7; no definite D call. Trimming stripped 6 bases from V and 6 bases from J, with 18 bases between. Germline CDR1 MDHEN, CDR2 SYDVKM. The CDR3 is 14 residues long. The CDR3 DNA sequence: TGTGCCAGCAGCTTCATCGGGTCTCCCGTCGAGCAGTACTTC. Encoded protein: CASSFIGSPVEQYF.

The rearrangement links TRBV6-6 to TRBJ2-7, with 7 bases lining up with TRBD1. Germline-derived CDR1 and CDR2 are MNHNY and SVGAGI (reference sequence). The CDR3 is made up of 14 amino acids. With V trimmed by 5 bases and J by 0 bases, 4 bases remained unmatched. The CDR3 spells CASSHRDSSYEQYF. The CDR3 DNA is TGTGCCAGCAGTCACCGGGACAGCTCCTACGAGCAGTACTTC.